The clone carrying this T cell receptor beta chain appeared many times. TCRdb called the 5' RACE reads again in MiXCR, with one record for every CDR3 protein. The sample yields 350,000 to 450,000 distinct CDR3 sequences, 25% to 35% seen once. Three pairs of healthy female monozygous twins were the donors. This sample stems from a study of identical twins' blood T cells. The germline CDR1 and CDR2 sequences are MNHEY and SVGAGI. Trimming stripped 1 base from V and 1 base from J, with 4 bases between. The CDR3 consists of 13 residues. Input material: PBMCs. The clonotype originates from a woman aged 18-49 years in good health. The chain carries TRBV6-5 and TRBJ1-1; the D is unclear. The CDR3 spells CASSYYENTEAFF. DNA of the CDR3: TGTGCCAGCAGTTACTACGAGAACACTGAAGCTTTCTTT.